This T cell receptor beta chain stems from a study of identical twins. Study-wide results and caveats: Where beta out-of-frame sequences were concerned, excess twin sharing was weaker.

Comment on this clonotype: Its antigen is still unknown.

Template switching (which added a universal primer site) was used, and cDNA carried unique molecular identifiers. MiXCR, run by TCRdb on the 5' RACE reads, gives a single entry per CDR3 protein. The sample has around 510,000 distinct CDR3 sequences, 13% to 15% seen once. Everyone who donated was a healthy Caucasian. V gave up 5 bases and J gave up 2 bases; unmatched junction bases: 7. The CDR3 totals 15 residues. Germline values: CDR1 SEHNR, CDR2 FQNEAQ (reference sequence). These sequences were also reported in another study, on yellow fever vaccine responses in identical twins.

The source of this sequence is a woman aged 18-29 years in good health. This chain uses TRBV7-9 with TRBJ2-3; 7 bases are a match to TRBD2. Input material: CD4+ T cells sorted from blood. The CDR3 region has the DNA TGTGCCAGCAGCACAGAAGGGGACTACACAGATACGCAGTATTTT. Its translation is CASSTEGDYTDTQYF.